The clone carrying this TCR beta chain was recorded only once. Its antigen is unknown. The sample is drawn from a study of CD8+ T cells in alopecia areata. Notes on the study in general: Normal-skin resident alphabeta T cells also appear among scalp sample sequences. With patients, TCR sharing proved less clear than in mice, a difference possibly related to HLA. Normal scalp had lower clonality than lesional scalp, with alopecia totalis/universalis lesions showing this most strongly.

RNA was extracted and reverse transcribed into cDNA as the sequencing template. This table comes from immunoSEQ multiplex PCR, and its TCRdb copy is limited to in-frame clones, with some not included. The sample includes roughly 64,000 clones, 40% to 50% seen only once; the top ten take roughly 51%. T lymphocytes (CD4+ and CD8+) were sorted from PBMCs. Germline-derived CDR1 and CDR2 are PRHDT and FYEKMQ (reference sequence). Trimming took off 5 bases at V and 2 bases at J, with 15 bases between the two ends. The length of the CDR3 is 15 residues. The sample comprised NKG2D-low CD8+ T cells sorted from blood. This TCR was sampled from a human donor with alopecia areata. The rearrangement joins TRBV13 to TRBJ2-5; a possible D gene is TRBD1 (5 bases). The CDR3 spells CASSPDQQEQETQYF. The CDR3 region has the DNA TGTGCCAGCAGCCCCGACCAACAGGAACAAGAGACCCAGTACTTC.